This is a list of T cell receptor beta chains from one sample in a study of blood T cell repertoires in COVID-19. Using immunoSEQ multiplex PCR, the repertoire was profiled, and TCRdb retains in-frame clones only, with some absent. Of around 260,000 clones in the sample, less than 85% were seen once. Sequenced input: peripheral blood. All receptors derive from a man in his 60s who had recovered from COVID-19. The CDR3 runs from the conserved cysteine through the conserved F or W. The D gene is left open where the match is weak. Size is stated for part of the rows, as once, few or many counts, or as a class when the clone is expanded.

CDR3aa,CDR3nt,v_gene,j_gene,d_gene,abundance
CASSGQKSTEAFF,TGTGCCAGCAGCGGACAGAAGAGCACTGAAGCTTTCTTT,TRBV2,TRBJ1-1,NA,NA
CASHMTGRIDGYTF,TGTGCCAGCCATATGACAGGGAGAATCGATGGCTACACCTTC,TRBV19,TRBJ1-2,TRBD1,NA
CATSLAGVSTDTQYF,TGTGCCACCAGTTTAGCGGGGGTTAGCACAGATACGCAGTATTTT,TRBV24-1,TRBJ2-3,TRBD2,NA
CASSDQGPTEAFF,TGTGCCAGCAGTGATCAGGGCCCCACTGAAGCTTTCTTT,TRBV2,TRBJ1-1,NA,few
CASSQEPGQGGAFF,TGCGCCAGCAGCCAAGAGCCCGGACAGGGAGGAGCTTTCTTT,TRBV4-1,TRBJ1-1,TRBD1,NA
CASSSEYQETQYF,TGTGCCAGCAGCTCGGAGTACCAAGAGACCCAGTACTTC,TRBV5-4,TRBJ2-5,NA,NA
CAWSVGQGNSGNTIYF,TGTGCCTGGAGTGTCGGACAGGGAAACTCTGGAAACACCATATATTTT,TRBV30,TRBJ1-3,TRBD1,NA
CASSQTSGRIAKNIQYF,TGTGCCAGCAGCCAGACTAGCGGCAGAATAGCCAAAAACATTCAGTACTTC,TRBV3-1/TRBV3-2,TRBJ2-4,TRBD2,once
CASSLQGFGFF,TGTGCCAGCAGCTTACAGGGGTTTGGGTTCTTC,TRBV7-9,TRBJ2-1,NA,few
CASRTDRGAQPQHF,TGTGCCAGTAGGACTGACAGGGGGGCGCAGCCCCAGCATTTT,TRBV19,TRBJ1-5,TRBD1,few
CASSLAGDRTDTQYF,TGTGCCAGCAGTTTAGCGGGCGATCGCACAGATACGCAGTATTTT,TRBV6-2/TRBV6-3,TRBJ2-3,TRBD2,NA
CASGMGQRNTGELFF,TGTGCCAGCGGAATGGGACAGAGGAACACCGGGGAGCTGTTTTTT,TRBV2,TRBJ2-2,TRBD1,NA
CASSQDLRRVHQPQHF,TGCGCCAGCAGCCAAGATCTTCGGAGGGTCCATCAGCCCCAGCATTTT,TRBV4-1,TRBJ1-5,NA,NA
CASSLGVAGGDHNEQFF,TGTGCCAGCAGCTTAGGGGTAGCGGGAGGAGATCACAATGAGCAGTTCTTC,TRBV11-3,TRBJ2-1,TRBD2,NA
CAISPGGSNQPQHF,TGTGCCATCAGTCCAGGGGGGAGCAATCAGCCCCAGCATTTT,TRBV10-3,TRBJ1-5,TRBD1,NA
CASSQLAGTGELFF,TGCGCCAGCAGCCAACTAGCGGGGACCGGGGAGCTGTTTTTT,TRBV4-1,TRBJ2-2,TRBD2,NA
CASSFLSQGFDGYTF,TGTGCCAGCAGCTTCCTTTCGCAGGGCTTTGATGGCTACACCTTC,TRBV5-6,TRBJ1-2,NA,NA
CSVQRTSGGNTGELFF,TGCAGCGTTCAAAGGACTAGCGGGGGGAACACCGGGGAGCTGTTTTTT,TRBV29-1,TRBJ2-2,TRBD2,NA
CASSDPGLAGHF,TGTGCCAGCAGTGACCCGGGACTAGCTGGCCACTTC,TRBV28,TRBJ2-7,TRBD2,NA
CASSPPLGRGGSTDTQYF,TGTGCCAGCAGTCCCCCTCTAGGAAGGGGAGGTAGCACAGATACGCAGTATTTT,TRBV27,TRBJ2-3,NA,NA
CASRDRGAYYGYTF,TGCGCCAGCAGAGACAGGGGCGCGTACTATGGCTACACCTTC,TRBV10-1,TRBJ1-2,TRBD1,NA
CASSVGGDTEAFF,TGTGCCAGCAGCGTGGGGGGGGACACTGAAGCTTTCTTT,TRBV27,TRBJ1-1,NA,once
CASRLDRSLAFF,TGTGCCAGCAGACTTGACAGGTCGCTAGCTTTCTTT,TRBV12-3/TRBV12-4,TRBJ1-1,NA,NA
CASSEGAGNYNSPLHF,TGTGCCAGCAGTGAAGGGGCAGGGAACTATAATTCACCCCTCCACTTT,TRBV6-1,TRBJ1-6,NA,NA
CASRSTGARQPQHF,TGTGCCAGCAGGTCAACAGGGGCCAGGCAGCCCCAGCATTTT,TRBV28,TRBJ1-5,TRBD1,NA
CSAMSTGMTEAFF,TGCAGCGCCATGTCAACAGGGATGACTGAAGCTTTCTTT,TRBV29-1,TRBJ1-1,NA,NA
CASSLGTSTSAETQYF,TGTGCCAGCAGCTTAGGGACCTCTACTAGTGCAGAGACCCAGTACTTC,TRBV7-9,TRBJ2-5,NA,NA
CASSSPGTGMRDEQYF,TGTGCCAGCAGTTCCCCTGGGACAGGGATGAGAGACGAGCAGTACTTC,TRBV6-5,TRBJ2-7,TRBD1,NA
CASSEAEWPLTSGSVNEQFF,TGTGCCAGCAGTGAAGCGGAGTGGCCTTTGACAAGCGGGAGTGTCAATGAGCAGTTCTTC,TRBV6-1,TRBJ2-1,TRBD2,NA
CASSSSRLYGYTF,TGTGCCAGCAGCTCCAGCCGACTCTATGGCTACACCTTC,TRBV28,TRBJ1-2,NA,NA
CASSEVGQGMNTEAFF,TGTGCCAGCAGTGAAGTCGGACAGGGTATGAACACTGAAGCTTTCTTT,TRBV2,TRBJ1-1,TRBD1,NA
CASSLQGGPDTQYF,TGTGCCAGCAGCCTGCAGGGTGGCCCAGATACGCAGTATTTT,TRBV7-3,TRBJ2-3,NA,NA
CASSTRKGTALTGELFF,TGTGCCAGCAGCACCCGAAAGGGGACAGCACTTACCGGGGAGCTGTTTTTT,TRBV21-1,TRBJ2-2,NA,NA
CASSKTGIAGNTIYF,TGTGCCAGCAGTAAAACAGGGATTGCTGGAAACACCATATATTTT,TRBV6-5,TRBJ1-3,NA,NA
CAGTPTTAGGATIYF,TGTGCCGGTACTCCAACTACCGCCGGAGGAGCCACCATATATTTT,TRBV30,TRBJ1-3,NA,NA
CAISESSGYGYTF,TGTGCCATCAGTGAGTCTTCGGGTTATGGCTACACCTTC,TRBV10-3,TRBJ1-2,NA,NA
CASSLGDRKGAGYTF,TGCGCCAGCAGCTTGGGGGACAGGAAAGGTGCTGGCTACACCTTC,TRBV5-1,TRBJ1-2,TRBD1,NA
CASSLIAGANEQFF,TGCGCCAGCAGCTTGATCGCGGGGGCAAATGAGCAGTTCTTC,TRBV5-1,TRBJ2-1,NA,NA
CASRVYREAFF,TGTGCCAGCAGGGTCTATAGAGAAGCTTTCTTT,TRBV28,TRBJ1-1,NA,few
CASSWGGAGANVLTF,TGTGCCAGCAGCTGGGGGGGGGCCGGGGCCAACGTCCTGACTTTC,TRBV7-2,TRBJ2-6,NA,once
CASIFIRRAGGPRLSSGNTIYF,TGTGCCAGCATCTTTATTCGGAGGGCCGGCGGTCCACGACTGAGCTCTGGAAACACCATATATTTT,TRBV2,TRBJ1-3,NA,NA
CASSRPGTGNYEQYF,TGTGCCAGCTCACGACCCGGGACAGGGAACTACGAGCAGTACTTC,TRBV18,TRBJ2-7,TRBD1,NA
CASSLIATGELFF,TGTGCCAGCAGTTTAATAGCGACCGGGGAGCTGTTTTTT,TRBV12-3/TRBV12-4,TRBJ2-2,NA,once
CAWSGGKNTEAFF,TGTGCCTGGAGTGGAGGTAAGAACACTGAAGCTTTCTTT,TRBV30,TRBJ1-1,NA,NA
CASSLRTSGTLTDTQYF,TGCGCCAGCAGCCTTCGGACTAGCGGGACCCTCACAGATACGCAGTATTTT,TRBV5-1,TRBJ2-3,TRBD2,NA
CASSLGGLNSPLHF,TGTGCCAGCAGCTTAGGGGGACTAAATTCACCCCTCCACTTT,TRBV11-3,TRBJ1-6,NA,NA
CASSSGTTGDSGNTIYF,TGCGCCAGCAGCTCTGGGACAACCGGGGACTCTGGAAACACCATATATTTT,TRBV5-1,TRBJ1-3,NA,NA
CASSKAKRTPTYEQYF,TGTGCCAGCAGCAAAGCAAAGAGGACACCGACCTACGAGCAGTACTTC,TRBV21-1,TRBJ2-7,NA,NA
CASSVQPGGDEKLFF,TGTGCCAGCAGTGTTCAGCCTGGGGGGGATGAAAAACTGTTTTTT,TRBV2,TRBJ1-4,NA,NA
CASSLPDRTDTQYF,TGCGCCAGCAGCTTGCCGGACAGAACAGATACGCAGTATTTT,TRBV5-1,TRBJ2-3,NA,NA
CASSQMTGAQETQYF,TGTGCCAGCAGCCAAATGACAGGGGCTCAAGAGACCCAGTACTTC,TRBV14,TRBJ2-5,TRBD1,NA
CASRPTGTGSDTIYF,TGTGCCAGCAGACCTACCGGGACAGGGAGTGACACCATATATTTT,TRBV28,TRBJ1-3,TRBD1,few
CAWSTPPRQASSGNTIYF,TGTGCCTGGAGTACACCCCCGCGACAGGCTAGCTCTGGAAACACCATATATTTT,TRBV30,TRBJ1-3,NA,NA
CASSGAYLSGNTIYF,TGTGCCAGCAGTGGAGCTTACCTCTCTGGAAACACCATATATTTT,TRBV5-6,TRBJ1-3,NA,NA
CASSPPGLAGGELFF,TGTGCCAGCAGCCCACCGGGACTAGCGGGAGGGGAGCTGTTTTTT,TRBV7-2,TRBJ2-2,TRBD2,few
CASSGEVGRISNTEAFF,TGCGCCAGCAGCGGGGAGGTGGGACGAATTTCCAACACTGAAGCTTTCTTT,TRBV5-1,TRBJ1-1,NA,NA
CASSQGSGTGRSRWFGTEAFF,TGTGCCAGCAGCCAAGGCTCCGGGACAGGGCGATCTAGATGGTTCGGCACTGAAGCTTTCTTT,TRBV14,TRBJ1-1,TRBD1,NA
CASGGWFGYTF,TGTGCCAGCGGGGGCTGGTTCGGCTACACCTTC,TRBV28,TRBJ1-2,NA,NA